Listed here are 18 T cell receptor beta chains from one sample, sequenced in a study of CXCR3-negative and CXCR3-positive naive CD8 T cells. The authors prepared UMI-labeled TRB cDNA libraries by 5' RACE. For each CDR3 protein, TCRdb gives one entry from its re-call of the 5' RACE reads, without DNA. The sample includes 100,000 to 150,000 distinct CDR3 sequences. Sequenced sample: naive CXCR3- CD8+ T cells from blood. Subset given: CD45RO-CCR7+CD27+CD95- naive CD8+ T cells lacking CXCR3 (TNR3-). These receptors all come from a human donor in good health. Some clones in this sample may be carry-over from other donors' samples.

This chain connects TRBV5-1 to TRBJ1-1; the TRBD1 assignment by TCRdb is unverifiable without DNA. Germline CDR1 and CDR2: SGHRS and YFSETQ. The CDR3 spans 13 residues. This CDR3 is CASSSSGTPGAFF.

V and J are TRBV29-1 and TRBJ2-3; TCRdb picks TRBD2, but there is no DNA to check that call. Germline CDR1 is SQVTM and CDR2 is ANQGSEA. The CDR3 has 15 amino acids. The CDR3 is CSVTYAAGGTDTQYF.

The chain combines TRBV28 with TRBJ2-1; TCRdb returns TRBD2, unconfirmable since there is no DNA. Germline V gives CDR1 MDHEN, CDR2 SYDVKM. The CDR3 sequence is 16 residues long. The chain's CDR3 is CASRGLAGVRYNEQFF.

The V call is TRBV29-1, the J call TRBJ2-1; checking the TCRdb D call of TRBD2 is not possible without DNA. CDR3 length: 14 residues. Germline V gene lookup returns CDR1 SQVTM and CDR2 ANQGSEA. The CDR3 reads CSAGIEDSYNEQFF.

V usage is TRBV20-1 and J usage is TRBJ2-5; without DNA, the TCRdb call of TRBD2 cannot be checked. Germline-derived CDR1 and CDR2 are DFQATT and SNEGSKA (reference sequence). This CDR3 has 14 residues. The CDR3 protein is CSARSGGAQETQYF.

This chain connects TRBV27 to TRBJ2-3; TCRdb lists TRBD2, though no DNA is available to test this call. This CDR3 is 15 amino acids long. CDR1 MNHEY and CDR2 SMNVEV come from the germline V gene (reference sequence). CDR3 in amino acids: CASELHSGRTDTQYF.

V gene TRBV10-3 combines with J gene TRBJ2-7; as DNA is missing, the TRBD1 call by TCRdb cannot be tested. CDR1 is ENHRY and CDR2 is SYGVKD in the germline V gene. The CDR3 has 12 residues. The CDR3 protein is CAIGDRGYEQYF.

V usage is TRBV7-6 and J usage is TRBJ2-1; the TCRdb call, TRBD1, lacks DNA for checking. CDR1 and CDR2 from the germline V gene are SGHVS and FNYEAQ. The CDR3 sequence is 18 residues long. CDR3 loop: CASSQASIGGQYYNEQFF.

The chain uses TRBV6-1 and TRBJ1-1; TCRdb designates TRBD1, a call that cannot be tested without DNA. From germline, CDR1 is MNHNS and CDR2 SASEGT. This CDR3 is 14 amino acids long. The CDR3 loop reads CASNKRDTGTEAFF.

The chain has TRBV29-1 and TRBJ1-1; lacking DNA, the TRBD1 call made by TCRdb goes unchecked. The CDR3 contains 14 residues. The germline CDR1 and CDR2 sequences are SQVTM and ANQGSEA. The CDR3 protein is CSVERQGANTEDFF. Using reference TRBV29-1 and TRBJ1-1 for the parts outside the CDR3, the full variable domain is SAVISQKPSRDICQRGTSLTIQCQVDSQVTMMFWYRQQPGQSLTLIATANQGSEATYESGFVIDKFPISRPNLTFSTLTVSNMSPEDSSIYLCSVERQGANTEDFFGQGTRLTVV.

This sequence joins TRBV29-1 and TRBJ2-7; TCRdb outputs TRBD1, but without DNA this stays unchecked. CDR3 length equals 13 residues. Germline CDR1 is SQVTM and CDR2 is ANQGSEA. CDR3 amino acids: CSVVGDRALEQYF.

V is TRBV11-1 and J is TRBJ2-3; the D gene TCRdb calls, TRBD1, cannot be checked with no DNA. CDR1 is SGHAT, CDR2 FQDESV, per germline (reference sequence). This CDR3 has 16 residues. The CDR3 region is CASSLVSGTVADTQYF. The whole variable domain, remainder taken from reference TRBV11-1 and TRBJ2-3, is EAEVAQSPRYKITEKSQAVAFWCDPISGHATLYWYRQILGQGPELLVQFQDESVVDDSQLPKDRFSAERLKGVDSTLKIQPAELGDSAMYLCASSLVSGTVADTQYFGPGTRLTVL.

The chain joins TRBV20-1 to TRBJ1-2; TCRdb's D call, TRBD1, is unchecked because there is no DNA. CDR1 and CDR2 (germline): DFQATT, SNEGSKA (reference sequence). This CDR3 spans 17 amino acids. CDR3 protein: CSARALKGGQGADGYTF.

This chain links TRBV29-1 with TRBJ2-3; the TCRdb call, TRBD2, lacks DNA for checking. The CDR3 extends over 14 amino acids. The V gene's germline CDR1 is SQVTM and CDR2 ANQGSEA. CDR3 sequence: CSVEQRESADTQYF.

The chain joins TRBV20-1 to TRBJ1-5. The CDR3 length is 16 residues. The germline CDR1 and CDR2 sequences are DFQATT and SNEGSKA (reference sequence). The CDR3 is CSARDSRFPSNQPQHF.

The chain uses TRBV6-2 or TRBV6-3 and TRBJ2-1; TCRdb returns TRBD2, unconfirmable since there is no DNA. The CDR3 consists of 17 residues. Germline V gene sequence: CDR1 MNHEY, CDR2 SVGEGT. CDR3 amino acids: CASSWTSALSSYNEQFF.

V gene TRBV28 combines with J gene TRBJ2-5; the TCRdb call, TRBD1, lacks DNA for checking. Germline-derived CDR1 and CDR2 are MDHEN and SYDVKM. This CDR3 is 14 amino acids long. CDR3 sequence: CASRPTGQQETQYF. The full variable domain, its missing parts supplied by reference TRBV28 and TRBJ2-5, is DVKVTQSSRYLVKRTGEKVFLECVQDMDHENMFWYRQDPGLGLRLIYFSYDVKMKEKGDIPEGYSVSREKKERFSLILESASTNQTSMYLCASRPTGQQETQYFGPGTRLLVL.

This sequence joins TRBV12-3 or TRBV12-4 and TRBJ2-7; the TCRdb D gene call, TRBD2, has no DNA to confirm it. The CDR3 sequence is 14 residues long. The CDR3 here is CASCFAGPTWEQDF.